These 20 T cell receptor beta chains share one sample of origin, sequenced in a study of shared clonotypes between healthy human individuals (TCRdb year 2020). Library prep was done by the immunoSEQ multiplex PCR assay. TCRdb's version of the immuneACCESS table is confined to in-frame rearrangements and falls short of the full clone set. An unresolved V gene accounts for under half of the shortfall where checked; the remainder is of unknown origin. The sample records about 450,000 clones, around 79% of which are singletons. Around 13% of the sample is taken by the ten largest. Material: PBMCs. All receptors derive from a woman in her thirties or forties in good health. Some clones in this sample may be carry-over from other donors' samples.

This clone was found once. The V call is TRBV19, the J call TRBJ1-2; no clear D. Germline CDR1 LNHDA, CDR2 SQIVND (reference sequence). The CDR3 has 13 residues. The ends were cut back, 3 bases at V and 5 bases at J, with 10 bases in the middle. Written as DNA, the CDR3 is TGTGCCAGTAGTATTCAAAGGAATTATGGCTACACCTTC. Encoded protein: CASSIQRNYGYTF.

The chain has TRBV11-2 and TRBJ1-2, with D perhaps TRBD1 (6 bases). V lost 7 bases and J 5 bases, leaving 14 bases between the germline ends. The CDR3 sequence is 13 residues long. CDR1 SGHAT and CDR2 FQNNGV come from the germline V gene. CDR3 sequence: CASTDRGAYGYTF. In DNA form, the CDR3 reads TGTGCCAGCACCGACCGGGGGGCTTATGGCTACACCTTC.

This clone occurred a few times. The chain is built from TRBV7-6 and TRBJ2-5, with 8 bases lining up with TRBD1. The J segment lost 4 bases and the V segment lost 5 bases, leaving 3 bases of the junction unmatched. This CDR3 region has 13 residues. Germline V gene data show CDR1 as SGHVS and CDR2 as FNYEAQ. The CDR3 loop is CASSRQGSETQYF. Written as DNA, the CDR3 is TGTGCCAGCAGCCGACAGGGGTCAGAGACCCAGTACTTC.

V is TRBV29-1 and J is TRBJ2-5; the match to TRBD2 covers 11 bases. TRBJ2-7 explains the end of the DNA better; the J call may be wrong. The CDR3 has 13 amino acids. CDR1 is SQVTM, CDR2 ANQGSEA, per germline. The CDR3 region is CSVETSGIYEQYF. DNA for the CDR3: TGCAGCGTTGAGACTAGCGGGATCTACGAGCAGTACTTC.

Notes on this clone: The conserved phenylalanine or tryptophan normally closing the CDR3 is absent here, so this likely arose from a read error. CDR3 amino acids: CASSSPGDLAVLTS. The CDR3 coding sequence is TGTGCCAGCAGCAGTCCGGGGGATCTGGCCGTCCTGACTTCC. The V call is TRBV28, the J call TRBJ2-6; TRBD2 is a possible D gene (6 bases). V was trimmed by 6 bases and J by 12 bases, leaving 18 bases between them. The CDR3 contains 14 residues. From germline, CDR1 is MDHEN and CDR2 SYDVKM.

CDR3 sequence reads: CAITTRQASGYTF. CDR3 nucleotide sequence: TGTGCCATCACCACTCGACAGGCAAGTGGCTACACCTTC. The chain employs TRBV2 and TRBJ1-2; D is possibly TRBD1 (6 bases). The CDR3 runs to 13 residues. The V end lost 10 bases, the J end lost 7 bases, and 19 bases lay between the germline ends. Germline CDR1 is SNHLY and CDR2 is FYNNEI. Drawing the rest from reference TRBV2 and TRBJ1-2, the complete variable domain is EPEVTQTPSHQVTQMGQEVILRCVPISNHLYFYWYRQILGQKVEFLVSFYNNEISEKSEIFDDQFSVERPDGSNFTLKIRSTKLEDSAMYFCAITTRQASGYTFGSGTRLTVV.

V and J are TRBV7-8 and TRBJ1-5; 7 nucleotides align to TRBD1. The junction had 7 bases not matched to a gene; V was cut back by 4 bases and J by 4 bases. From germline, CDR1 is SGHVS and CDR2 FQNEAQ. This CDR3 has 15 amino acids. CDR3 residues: CASSSATGLNQPQHF. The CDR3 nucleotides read TGTGCCAGCAGCTCGGCGACAGGGCTGAATCAGCCCCAGCATTTT. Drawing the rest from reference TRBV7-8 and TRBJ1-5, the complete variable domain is GAGVSQSPRYKVAKRGQDVALRCDPISGHVSLFWYQQALGQGPEFLTYFQNEAQLDKSGLPSDRFFAERPEGSVSTLKIQRTQQEDSAVYLCASSSATGLNQPQHFGDGTRLSIL.

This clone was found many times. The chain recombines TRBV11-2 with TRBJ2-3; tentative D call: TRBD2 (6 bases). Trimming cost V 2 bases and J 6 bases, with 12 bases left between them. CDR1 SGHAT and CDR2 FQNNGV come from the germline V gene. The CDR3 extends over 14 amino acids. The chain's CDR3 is CASSLYREMDTQYF. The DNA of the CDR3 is TGTGCCAGCAGCTTATACCGGGAGATGGATACGCAGTATTTT.

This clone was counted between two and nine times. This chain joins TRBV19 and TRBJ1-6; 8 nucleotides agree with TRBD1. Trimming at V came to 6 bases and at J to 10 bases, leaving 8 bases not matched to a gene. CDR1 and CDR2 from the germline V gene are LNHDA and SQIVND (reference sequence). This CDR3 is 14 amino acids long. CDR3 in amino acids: CASRGTGETSPLHF. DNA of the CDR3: TGTGCCAGTAGGGGGACAGGCGAAACATCACCCCTCCACTTT.

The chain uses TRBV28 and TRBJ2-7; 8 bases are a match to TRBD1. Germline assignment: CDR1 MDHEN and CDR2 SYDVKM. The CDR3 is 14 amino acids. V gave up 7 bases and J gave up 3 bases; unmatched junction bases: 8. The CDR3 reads CASIPGQANYEQYF. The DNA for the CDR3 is TGTGCCAGCATACCGGGACAGGCGAACTACGAGCAGTACTTC.

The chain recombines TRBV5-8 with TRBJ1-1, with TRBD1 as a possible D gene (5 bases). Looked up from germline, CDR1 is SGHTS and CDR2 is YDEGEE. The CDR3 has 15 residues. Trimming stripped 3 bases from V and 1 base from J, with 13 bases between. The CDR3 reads CASSWGTSPNTEAFF. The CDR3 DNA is TGTGCCAGCAGCTGGGGGACCAGTCCGAACACTGAAGCTTTCTTT.

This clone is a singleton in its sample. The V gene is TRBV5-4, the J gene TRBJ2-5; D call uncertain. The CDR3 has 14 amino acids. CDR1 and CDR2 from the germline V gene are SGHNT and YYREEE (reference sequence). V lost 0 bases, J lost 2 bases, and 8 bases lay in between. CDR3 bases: TGTGCCAGCAGCTTGGCCTGGGATCAAGAGACCCAGTACTTC. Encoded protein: CASSLAWDQETQYF.

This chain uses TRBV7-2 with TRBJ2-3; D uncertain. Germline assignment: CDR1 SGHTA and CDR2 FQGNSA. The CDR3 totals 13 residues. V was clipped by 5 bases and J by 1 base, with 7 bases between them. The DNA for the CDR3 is TGTGCCAGCAGCACCTCTCGCACAGATACGCAGTATTTT. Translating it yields CASSTSRTDTQYF. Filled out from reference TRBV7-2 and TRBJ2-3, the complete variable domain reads GAGVSQSPSNKVTEKGKDVELRCDPISGHTALYWYRQSLGQGLEFLIYFQGNSAPDKSGLPSDRFSAERTGGSVSTLTIQRTQQEDSAVYLCASSTSRTDTQYFGPGTRLTVL.

The CDR3 sequence: CASSLGHRGPNEKLFF. DNA for the CDR3: TGTGCCAGCAGCTTAGGGCACAGGGGGCCTAATGAAAAACTGTTTTTT. The chain has TRBV11-2 and TRBJ1-4, with 9 bases lining up with TRBD1. This CDR3 is 16 amino acids long. The V segment lost 1 base and the J segment 3 bases; nucleotides outside the gene matches: 3. Germline V lookup: CDR1 SGHAT, CDR2 FQNNGV.

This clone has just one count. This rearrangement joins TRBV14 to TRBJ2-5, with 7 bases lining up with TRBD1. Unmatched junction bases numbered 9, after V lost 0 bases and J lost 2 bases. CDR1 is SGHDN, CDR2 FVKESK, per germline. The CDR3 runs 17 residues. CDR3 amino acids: CASSQESVGQQQETQYF. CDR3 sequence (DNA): TGTGCCAGCAGCCAAGAATCCGTGGGACAGCAGCAAGAGACCCAGTACTTC.

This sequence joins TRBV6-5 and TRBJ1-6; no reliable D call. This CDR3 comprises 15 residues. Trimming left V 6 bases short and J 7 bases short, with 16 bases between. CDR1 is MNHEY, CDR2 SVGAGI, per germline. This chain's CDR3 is CASSSQPGPNSPLHF. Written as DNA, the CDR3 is TGTGCCAGCAGCTCACAACCGGGCCCAAATTCACCCCTCCACTTT.

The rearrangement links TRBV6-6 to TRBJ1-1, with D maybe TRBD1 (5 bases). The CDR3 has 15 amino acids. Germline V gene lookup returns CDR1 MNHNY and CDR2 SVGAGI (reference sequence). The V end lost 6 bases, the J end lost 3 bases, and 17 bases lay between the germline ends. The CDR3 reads CASRARPRAHTEAFF. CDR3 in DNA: TGTGCCAGCAGAGCGCGTCCCAGGGCCCACACTGAAGCTTTCTTT.

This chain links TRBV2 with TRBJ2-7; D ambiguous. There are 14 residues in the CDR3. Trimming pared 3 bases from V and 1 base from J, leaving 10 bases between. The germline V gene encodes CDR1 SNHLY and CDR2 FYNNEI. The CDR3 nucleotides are TGTGCCAGCAGTGAGGACCCCGGATCCTACGAGCAGTACTTC. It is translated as CASSEDPGSYEQYF.

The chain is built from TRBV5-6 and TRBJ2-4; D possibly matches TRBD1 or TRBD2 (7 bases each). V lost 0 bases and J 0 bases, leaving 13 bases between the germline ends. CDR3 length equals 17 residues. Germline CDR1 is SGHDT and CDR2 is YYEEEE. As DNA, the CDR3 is TGTGCCAGCAGCTTGGACAGGGGACTACTAGCCAAAAACATTCAGTACTTC. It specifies CASSLDRGLLAKNIQYF.

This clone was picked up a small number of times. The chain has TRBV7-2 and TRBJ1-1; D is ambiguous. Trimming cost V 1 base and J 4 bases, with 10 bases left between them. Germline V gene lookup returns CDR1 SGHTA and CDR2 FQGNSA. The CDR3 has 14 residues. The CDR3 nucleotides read TGTGCCAGCAGCTTAGGAGGCAGCCTCACTGAAGCTTTCTTT. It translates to CASSLGGSLTEAFF.